This T cell receptor beta chain was recorded in a study of blood T cell repertoires in COVID-19. Across the study: The study drew acute and convalescent COVID-19 samples from the United States, Italy and Spain.

Recruited during active infection, patients (from Seattle) were subsequently followed longitudinally. As originally analysed: Amplified reference gene primers provided the basis for estimating nucleated cell counts. Only in-frame clones appear in the TCRdb table, and some are missing; sequencing was by immunoSEQ multiplex PCR. V, J and clone size are taken as reported in that table, and D and trimming were inferred from the DNA itself. Here the sample spans nearly 350,000 clones, 80% to 90% being singletons. The sample comprised peripheral blood. The source of this sequence is a woman between 50 and 59 years old with COVID-19, enrolled during active disease.

This chain's CDR3 is CASSTHGGNEQFF. The CDR3 coding sequence is TGTGCCAGTAGTACCCATGGCGGCAATGAGCAGTTCTTC. V is TRBV19 and J is TRBJ2-1, with D unresolved. This CDR3 region has 13 residues. The germline V gene encodes CDR1 LNHDA and CDR2 SQIVND (reference sequence). The V gene lost 4 bases and the J gene lost 6 bases, with 10 bases spanning the gap.